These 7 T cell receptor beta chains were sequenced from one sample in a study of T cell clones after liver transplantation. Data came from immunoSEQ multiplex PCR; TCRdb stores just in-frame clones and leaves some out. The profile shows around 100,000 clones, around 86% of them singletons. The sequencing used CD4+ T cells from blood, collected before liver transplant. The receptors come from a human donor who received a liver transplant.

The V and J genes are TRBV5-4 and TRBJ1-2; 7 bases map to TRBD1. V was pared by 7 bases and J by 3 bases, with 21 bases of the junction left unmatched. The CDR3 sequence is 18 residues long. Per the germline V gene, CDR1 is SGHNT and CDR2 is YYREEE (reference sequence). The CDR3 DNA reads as TGTGCCAGCCGACTCCTAGGGGACAGTATCCCGAAGCACTATGGCTACACCTTC. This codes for CASRLLGDSIPKHYGYTF.

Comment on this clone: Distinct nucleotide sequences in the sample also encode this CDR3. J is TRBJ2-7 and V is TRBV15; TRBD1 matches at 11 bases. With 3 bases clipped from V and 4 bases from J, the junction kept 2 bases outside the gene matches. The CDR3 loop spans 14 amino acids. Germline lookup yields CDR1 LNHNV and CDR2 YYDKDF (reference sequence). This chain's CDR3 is CATSRDRGLYEQYF. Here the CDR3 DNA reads TGTGCCACCAGCAGGGACAGGGGGCTGTACGAGCAGTACTTC.

For the CDR3, the DNA is TGTGCCAGTAGCCGGGACAGGGACCAAGAGACCCAGTACTTC. The encoded protein is CASSRDRDQETQYF. The V gene is TRBV19, the J gene TRBJ2-5, with TRBD1 matching over 9 bases. Germline V gene sequence: CDR1 LNHDA, CDR2 SQIVND (reference sequence). V was pared by 6 bases and J by 0 bases, with 2 bases of the junction left unmatched. CDR3 length: 14 residues.

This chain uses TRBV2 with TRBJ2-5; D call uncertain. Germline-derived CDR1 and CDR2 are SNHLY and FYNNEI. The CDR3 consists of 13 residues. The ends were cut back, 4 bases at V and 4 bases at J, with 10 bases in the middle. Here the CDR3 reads CASSGRLGETQYF. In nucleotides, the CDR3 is TGTGCCAGCAGTGGTCGATTAGGAGAGACCCAGTACTTC.

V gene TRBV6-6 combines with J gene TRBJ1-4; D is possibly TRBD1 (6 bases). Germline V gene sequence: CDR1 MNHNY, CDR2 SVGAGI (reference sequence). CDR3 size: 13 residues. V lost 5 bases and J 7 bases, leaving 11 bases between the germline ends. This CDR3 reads CASSTGLVEKLFF. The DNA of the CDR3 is TGTGCCAGCAGTACAGGGTTGGTTGAAAAACTGTTTTTT.

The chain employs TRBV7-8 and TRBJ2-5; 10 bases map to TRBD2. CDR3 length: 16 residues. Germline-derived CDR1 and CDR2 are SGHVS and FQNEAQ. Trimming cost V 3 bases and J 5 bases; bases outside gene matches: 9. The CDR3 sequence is CASSFQAGGPGETQYF. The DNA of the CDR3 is TGTGCCAGCAGCTTCCAAGCGGGAGGGCCAGGGGAGACCCAGTACTTC.

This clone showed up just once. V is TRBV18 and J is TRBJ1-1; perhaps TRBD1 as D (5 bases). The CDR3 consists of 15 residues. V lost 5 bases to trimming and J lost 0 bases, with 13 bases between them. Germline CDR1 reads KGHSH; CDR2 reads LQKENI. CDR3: CASSELQGLNTEAFF. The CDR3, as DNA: TGTGCCAGCTCAGAGCTGCAGGGTCTGAACACTGAAGCTTTCTTT. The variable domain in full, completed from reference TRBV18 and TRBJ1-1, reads NAGVMQNPRHLVRRRGQEARLRCSPMKGHSHVYWYRQLPEEGLKFMVYLQKENIIDESGMPKERFSAEFPKEGPSILRIQQVVRGDSAAYFCASSELQGLNTEAFFGQGTRLTVV.